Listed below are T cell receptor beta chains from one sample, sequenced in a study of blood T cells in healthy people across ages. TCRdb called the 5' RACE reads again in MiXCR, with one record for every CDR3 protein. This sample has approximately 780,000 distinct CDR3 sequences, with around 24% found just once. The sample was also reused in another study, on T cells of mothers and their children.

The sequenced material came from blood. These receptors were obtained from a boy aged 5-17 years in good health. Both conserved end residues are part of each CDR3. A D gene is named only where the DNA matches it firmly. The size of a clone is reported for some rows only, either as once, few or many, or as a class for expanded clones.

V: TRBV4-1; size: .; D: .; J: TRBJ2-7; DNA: TGCGCCAGCAGCCAGGGGTCGAGTGGCACCTACGAGCAGTACTTC; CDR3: CASSQGSSGTYEQYF
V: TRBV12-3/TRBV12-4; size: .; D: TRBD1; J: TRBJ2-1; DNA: TGTGCCAGCAGTTTCTCAGGGACAGGTGCTTACAATGAGCAGTTCTTC; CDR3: CASSFSGTGAYNEQFF
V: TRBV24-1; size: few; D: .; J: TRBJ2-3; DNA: TGTGCCACCAGTGATTCAGGGGCCGCCAACACAGATACGCAGTATTTT; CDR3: CATSDSGAANTDTQYF
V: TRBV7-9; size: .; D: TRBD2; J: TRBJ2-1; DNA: TGTGCCAGCAGCTTAAGGGCTAGCGGCTACAATGAGCAGTTCTTC; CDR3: CASSLRASGYNEQFF
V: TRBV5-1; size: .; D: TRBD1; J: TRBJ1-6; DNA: TGCGCCAGCTCGACAGGGACAGACAATTCACCCCTCCACTTT; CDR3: CASSTGTDNSPLHF
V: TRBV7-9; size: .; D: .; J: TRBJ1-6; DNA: TGTGCCAGCGGCCGGGACACCTCTTTACCCCTCCACTTT; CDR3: CASGRDTSLPLHF
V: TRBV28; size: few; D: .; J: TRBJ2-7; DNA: TGTGCCAGCAGTCCTAACCCATACTACGAGCAGTACTTC; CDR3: CASSPNPYYEQYF
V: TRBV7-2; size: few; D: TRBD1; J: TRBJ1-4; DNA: TGTGCCAGCAGCCCACCGGGACAGGGGAAGGGGAATGAAAAACTGTTTTTT; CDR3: CASSPPGQGKGNEKLFF
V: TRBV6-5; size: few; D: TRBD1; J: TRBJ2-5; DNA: TGTGCCAGCAGTCGACAGGGGGTTGGAGAGCAGTACTTC; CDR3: CASSRQGVGEQYF
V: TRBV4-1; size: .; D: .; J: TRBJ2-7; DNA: TGCGCCAGCAGCCAAGCGTTAGGGCCCTCCTACGAGCAGTACTTC; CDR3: CASSQALGPSYEQYF
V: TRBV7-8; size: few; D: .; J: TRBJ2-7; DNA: TGTGCCAGCAGCTTTCCCCGACAGGGAGGCCACGAGCAGTACTTC; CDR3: CASSFPRQGGHEQYF
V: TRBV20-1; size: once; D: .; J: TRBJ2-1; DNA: TGCAGTGCTAGAGATCGACTGAATGAGCAGTTCTTC; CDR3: CSARDRLNEQFF
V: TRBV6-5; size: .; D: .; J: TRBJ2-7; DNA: TGTGCCAGCAGTTACTCGAGTATAGGCTTGGGGAACTACGAGCAGTACTTC; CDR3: CASSYSSIGLGNYEQYF
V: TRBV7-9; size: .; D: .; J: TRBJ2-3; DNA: TGTGCCAGCAGCTTCCGGACTGGAAGTCCTAGCACAGATACGCAGTATTTT; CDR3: CASSFRTGSPSTDTQYF
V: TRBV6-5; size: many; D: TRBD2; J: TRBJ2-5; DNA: TGTGCCAGCAGTTCGACTAGCGGGGGACCCCTTGGGACCCAGTACTTC; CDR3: CASSSTSGGPLGTQYF
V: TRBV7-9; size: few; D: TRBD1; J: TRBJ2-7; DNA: TGTGCCAGCAGCTTAGGTGACAGGGACCTTAAGATCGAGCAGTACTTC; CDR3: CASSLGDRDLKIEQYF
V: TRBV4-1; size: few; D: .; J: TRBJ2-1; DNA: TGCGCCAGCAGACCTCCGGGGACAACCAATGAGCAGTTCTTC; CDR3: CASRPPGTTNEQFF
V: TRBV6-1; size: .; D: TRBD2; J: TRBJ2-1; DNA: TGTGCCAGCATAGGAATAGCGGGGTCCCCCTACAATGAGCAGTTCTTC; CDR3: CASIGIAGSPYNEQFF
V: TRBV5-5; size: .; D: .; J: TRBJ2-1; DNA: TGTGCCAGCAGCTTGGTGCAGGGCGCCTACAATGAGCAGTTCTTC; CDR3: CASSLVQGAYNEQFF
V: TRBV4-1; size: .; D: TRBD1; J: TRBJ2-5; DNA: TGCGCCAGCAGCTTCCGAGGGTCCCGGGACAGGCACCAAGAGACCCAGTACTTC; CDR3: CASSFRGSRDRHQETQYF
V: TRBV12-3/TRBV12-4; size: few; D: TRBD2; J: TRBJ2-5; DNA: TGTGCCAGCAGTTTAGCGGGGGGGAGGCGAGAGACCCAGTACTTC; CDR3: CASSLAGGRRETQYF
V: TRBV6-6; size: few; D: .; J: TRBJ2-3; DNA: TGTGCCAGCAGGGAGAGAGATACGCAGTATTTT; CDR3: CASRERDTQYF
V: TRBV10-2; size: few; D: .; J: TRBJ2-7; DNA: TGCGCCAGGCCAGGGGCCCCTCACGAGCAGTACTTC; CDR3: CARPGAPHEQYF
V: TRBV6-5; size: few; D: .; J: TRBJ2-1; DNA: TGTGCCAGCAGCCGGGACCCGGTCAATGAGCAGTTCTTC; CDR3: CASSRDPVNEQFF
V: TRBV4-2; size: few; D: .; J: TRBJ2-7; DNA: TGTGCCAGCAGCCAAGAGGATCCAACATCGAACAGGGACGAGCAGTACTTC; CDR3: CASSQEDPTSNRDEQYF
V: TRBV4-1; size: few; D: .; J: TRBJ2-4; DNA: TGCGCCAGCAGCCCGGTGTCGATTTCGGCCAAAAACATTCAGTACTTC; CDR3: CASSPVSISAKNIQYF
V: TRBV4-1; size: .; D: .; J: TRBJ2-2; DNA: TGCGCCAGCCTAGATCAGAACGCCGGGGAGCTGTTTTTT; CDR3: CASLDQNAGELFF
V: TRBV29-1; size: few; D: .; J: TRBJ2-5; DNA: TGCAGCTCCTACAGGGATCCCTCGGCCCAGTACTTC; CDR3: CSSYRDPSAQYF
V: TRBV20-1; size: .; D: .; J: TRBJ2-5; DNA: TGCAGTGCTCGATATGAAACGGGGTGGGAGACCCAGTACTTC; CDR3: CSARYETGWETQYF
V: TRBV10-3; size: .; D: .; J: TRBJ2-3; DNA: TGTGCCATCAGTGAGGACAGAGGGGATACGCAGTATTTT; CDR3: CAISEDRGDTQYF
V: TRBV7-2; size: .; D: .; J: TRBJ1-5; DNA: TGTGCCAGCAGCTTCCCTGTACAACTCAGGGAGCCCCAGCATTTT; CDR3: CASSFPVQLREPQHF
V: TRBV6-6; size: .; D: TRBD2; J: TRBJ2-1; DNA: TGTGCCAGCAGGGAGGCGGGGGTCGATGAGCAGTTCTTC; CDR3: CASREAGVDEQFF
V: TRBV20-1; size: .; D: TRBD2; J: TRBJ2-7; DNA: TGCAGTGCTAGCCGGGGGACTACCCTCTACGAGCAGTACTTC; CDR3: CSASRGTTLYEQYF
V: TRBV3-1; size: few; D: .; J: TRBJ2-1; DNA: TGTGCCAGCAGCCAAGAAGGAAGTTGGGTAAGCTCCTACAATGAGCAGTTCTTC; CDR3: CASSQEGSWVSSYNEQFF
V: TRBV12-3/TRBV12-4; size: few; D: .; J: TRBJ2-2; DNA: TGTGCCAGCAGTTTCCGTCAGGGCGGGGAGCTGTTTTTT; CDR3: CASSFRQGGELFF
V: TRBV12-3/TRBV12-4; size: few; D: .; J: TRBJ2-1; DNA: TGTGCCAGCTCGAGGGGGAACCCCTACAATGAGCAGTTCTTC; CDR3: CASSRGNPYNEQFF
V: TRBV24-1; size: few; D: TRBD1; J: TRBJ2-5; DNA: TGTGCCACCAGTGATACGACGACAGGGCGGGAGACCCAGTACTTC; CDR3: CATSDTTTGRETQYF
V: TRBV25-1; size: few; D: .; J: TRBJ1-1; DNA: TGTGCCAGCAGTGAAGGAAGGGGCGAGGTGAAAGCTTTCTTT; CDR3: CASSEGRGEVKAFF
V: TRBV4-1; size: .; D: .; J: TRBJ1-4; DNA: TGCGCCAGCAGCCAAAACCCCGGACAGCTGAGCTTT; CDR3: CASSQNPGQLSF
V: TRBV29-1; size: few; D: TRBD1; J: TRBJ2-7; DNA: TGCAGCCTCCCCGGACAGGCTGGCGACGAGCAGTACTTC; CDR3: CSLPGQAGDEQYF
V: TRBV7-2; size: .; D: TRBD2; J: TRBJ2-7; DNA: TGTGCCAGCAGCTTCGCGGGGGGGCCCTACGAGCAGTACTTC; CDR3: CASSFAGGPYEQYF
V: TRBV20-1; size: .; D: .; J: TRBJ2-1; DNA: TGCAGTGCTCCCAGAACGGTTATCAATGAGCAGTTCTTC; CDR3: CSAPRTVINEQFF